Presented here are 12 T cell receptor beta chains from one specimen sequenced in a study of cytomegalovirus exposure and HLA in healthy donors. Repertoires were generated with immunoSEQ multiplex PCR, while TCRdb's copy carries only in-frame clones and drops some. The sample has 150,000 or so clones, approximately 81% seen once. Material: PBMCs. All receptors come from a man between 25 and 39 years old in good health and CMV-seropositive.

The chain carries TRBV19 and TRBJ1-4; the match to TRBD1 covers 10 bases. Per germline, CDR1 LNHDA and CDR2 SQIVND (reference sequence). The length of the CDR3 is 16 residues. Germline trimming cut 5 bases from V and 4 bases from J; bases unmatched to any gene: 7. CDR3 bases: TGTGCCAGTAGTCTGCCCCGGGACAGGGGTAATGAAAAACTGTTTTTT. This encodes CASSLPRDRGNEKLFF.

The chain joins TRBV5-1 to TRBJ2-3; D remains ambiguous. The CDR3 is 15 residues long. V gave up 4 bases and J gave up 3 bases, with 15 bases separating them. Germline values: CDR1 SGHRS, CDR2 YFSETQ. In DNA, the CDR3 is TGCGCCAGCAGCCAATACGAGGCTTGGACAGATACGCAGTATTTT. As protein: CASSQYEAWTDTQYF.

The rearrangement links TRBV10-2 to TRBJ1-3; D gene uncertain. This CDR3 is built from 17 residues. Per the germline V gene, CDR1 is WSHSY and CDR2 is SAAADI. V gave up 1 base and J gave up 0 bases, with 13 bases separating them. The CDR3 sequence: CASSEFDFLSSGNTIYF. The CDR3 region has the DNA TGCGCCAGCAGTGAGTTTGACTTTTTGAGCTCTGGAAACACCATATATTTT.

The CDR3 here is CASSPGGAGELFF. DNA for the CDR3: TGTGCCAGCTCCCCCGGAGGGGCCGGGGAGCTGTTTTTT. This chain connects TRBV18 to TRBJ2-2, with D possibly being TRBD2 (6 bases). Trimming stripped 6 bases from V and 6 bases from J, with 11 bases between. The CDR3 contains 13 residues. Per the germline V gene, CDR1 is KGHSH and CDR2 is LQKENI.

This clone appeared a single time. V is TRBV11-2 and J is TRBJ2-7; TRBD1 matches at 9 bases. Unmatched junction bases numbered 6, after V lost 4 bases and J lost 5 bases. The CDR3 length is 14 residues. Germline assignment: CDR1 SGHAT and CDR2 FQNNGV. DNA for the CDR3: TGTGCCAGCAGCTCCCGGACAGGGGTCAACGAGCAGTACTTC. This translates into CASSSRTGVNEQYF.

The gene calls are TRBV2 and TRBJ1-2; D is possibly TRBD1 (6 bases). The CDR3 runs to 14 residues. Germline V gene lookup returns CDR1 SNHLY and CDR2 FYNNEI. V was trimmed by 3 bases and J by 8 bases, leaving 16 bases between them. In DNA form, the CDR3 reads TGTGCCAGCAGTGACGGACAGCGCCGGAGGGGCTACACCTTC. Translating it yields CASSDGQRRRGYTF.

The rearrangement uses TRBV7-6 and TRBJ1-5, with 7 bases matching TRBD1. Germline V gene lookup returns CDR1 SGHVS and CDR2 FNYEAQ. The CDR3 length is 13 residues. The junction had 3 bases not matched to a gene; V was cut back by 5 bases and J by 5 bases. In DNA form, the CDR3 reads TGTGCCAGCAGCCGGGGACAGCATCAGCCCCAGCATTTT. Translated, it gives CASSRGQHQPQHF.

Here the CDR3 reads CASSIQGPSYEQYF. The CDR3 coding sequence is TGTGCCAGTAGTATACAGGGCCCCTCCTACGAGCAGTACTTC. This rearrangement joins TRBV19 to TRBJ2-7; perhaps TRBD1 as D (5 bases). Germline CDR1 LNHDA, CDR2 SQIVND (reference sequence). The CDR3 has 14 amino acids. V lost 2 bases and J 0 bases, leaving 8 bases between the germline ends. The variable domain in full, completed from reference TRBV19 and TRBJ2-7, reads DGGITQSPKYLFRKEGQNVTLSCEQNLNHDAMYWYRQDPGQGLRLIYYSQIVNDFQKGDIAEGYSVSREKKESFPLTVTSAQKNPTAFYLCASSIQGPSYEQYFGPGTRLTVT.

The chain employs TRBV6-5 and TRBJ2-5, with D perhaps TRBD2 (5 bases). There are 15 residues in the CDR3. The V and J ends lost 0 bases and 5 bases respectively, with 13 bases between them. The germline gives CDR1 MNHEY, CDR2 SVGAGI. Written as DNA, the CDR3 is TGTGCCAGCAGTTACTCGAGTCGAGGGCTGGAGACCCAGTACTTC. Translated: CASSYSSRGLETQYF.

This chain uses TRBV28 with TRBJ1-4; 8 bases are a match to TRBD1. Unmatched junction bases numbered 10, after V lost 6 bases and J lost 7 bases. CDR1 MDHEN and CDR2 SYDVKM come from the germline V gene. The CDR3 is 15 amino acids. Here the CDR3 DNA reads TGTGCCAGCAGGCTACATCAGGGGGCGATTGAAAAACTGTTTTTT. Translating gives CASRLHQGAIEKLFF.

To note about this clone: Other DNA sequences of this sample code for an identical CDR3. The chain recombines TRBV28 with TRBJ2-7; the D gene is possibly TRBD1 (6 bases). Germline V CDR1 and CDR2: MDHEN, SYDVKM. The CDR3 totals 14 residues. V dropped 3 bases and J dropped 3 bases, with 12 bases sitting between them. DNA for the CDR3: TGTGCCAGCAGTTTGGGGGCAGGAGGCTACGAGCAGTACTTC. This codes for CASSLGAGGYEQYF.

The chain recombines TRBV28 with TRBJ1-2; TRBD1 is a possible D gene (6 bases). The germline V gene has CDR1 MDHEN and CDR2 SYDVKM. The CDR3 spans 16 residues. Trimming removed 8 bases from V and 1 base from J, with 20 bases in between. CDR3 DNA: TGTGCCAGCTCTACCCTGGGCAGGGGAGTTAACTATGGCTACACCTTC. This sequence encodes CASSTLGRGVNYGYTF.